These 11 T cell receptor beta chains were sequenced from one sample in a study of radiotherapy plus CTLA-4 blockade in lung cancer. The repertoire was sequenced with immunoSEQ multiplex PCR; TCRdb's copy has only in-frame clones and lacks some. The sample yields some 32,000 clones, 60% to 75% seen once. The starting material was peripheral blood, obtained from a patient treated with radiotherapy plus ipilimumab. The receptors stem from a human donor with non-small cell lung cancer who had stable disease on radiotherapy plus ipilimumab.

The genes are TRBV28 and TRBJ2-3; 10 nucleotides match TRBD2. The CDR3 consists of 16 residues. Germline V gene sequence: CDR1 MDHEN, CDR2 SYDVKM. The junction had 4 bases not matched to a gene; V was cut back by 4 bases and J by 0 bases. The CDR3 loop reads CASSWTSGSSTDTQYF. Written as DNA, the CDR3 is TGTGCCAGCAGTTGGACTAGCGGTTCTAGCACAGATACGCAGTATTTT.

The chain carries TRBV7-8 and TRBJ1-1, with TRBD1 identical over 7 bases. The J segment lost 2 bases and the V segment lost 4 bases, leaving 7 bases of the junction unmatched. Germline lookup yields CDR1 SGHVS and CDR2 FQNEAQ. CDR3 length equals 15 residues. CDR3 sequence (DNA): TGTGCCAGCAGCTCGTGGACAGGTATTAACACTGAAGCTTTCTTT. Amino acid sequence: CASSSWTGINTEAFF.

DNA of the CDR3: TGTGCCAGCAGCTTAAGTTTTGGGAGAGTCTCCTACAATGAGCAGTTCTTC. Its protein is CASSLSFGRVSYNEQFF. The rearrangement joins TRBV11-3 to TRBJ2-1; D is perhaps TRBD2 (5 bases). The ends were cut back, 2 bases at V and 0 bases at J, with 14 bases in the middle. The CDR3 consists of 17 residues. From germline, CDR1 is SGHNT and CDR2 YENEEA.

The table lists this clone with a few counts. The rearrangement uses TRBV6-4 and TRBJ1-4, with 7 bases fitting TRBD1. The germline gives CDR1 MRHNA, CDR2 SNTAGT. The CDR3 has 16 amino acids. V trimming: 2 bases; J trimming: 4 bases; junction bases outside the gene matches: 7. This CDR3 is CASSDGRGLGNEKLFF. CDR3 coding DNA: TGTGCCAGCAGTGACGGGAGGGGGCTCGGTAATGAAAAACTGTTTTTT.

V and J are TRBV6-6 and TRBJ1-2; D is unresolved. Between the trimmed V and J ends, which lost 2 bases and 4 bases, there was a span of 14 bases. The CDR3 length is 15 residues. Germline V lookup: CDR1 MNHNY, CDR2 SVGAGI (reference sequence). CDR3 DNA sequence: TGTGCCAGCAGTTACGAGTTCGGGCACGCCTATGGCTACACCTTC. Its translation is CASSYEFGHAYGYTF.

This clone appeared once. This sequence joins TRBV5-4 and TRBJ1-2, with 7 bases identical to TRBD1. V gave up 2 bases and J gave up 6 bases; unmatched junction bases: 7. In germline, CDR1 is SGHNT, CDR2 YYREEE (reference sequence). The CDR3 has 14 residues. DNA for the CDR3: TGTGCCAGCAGCTTCCTGAGACAGGGAGATGGCTACACCTTC. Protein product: CASSFLRQGDGYTF.

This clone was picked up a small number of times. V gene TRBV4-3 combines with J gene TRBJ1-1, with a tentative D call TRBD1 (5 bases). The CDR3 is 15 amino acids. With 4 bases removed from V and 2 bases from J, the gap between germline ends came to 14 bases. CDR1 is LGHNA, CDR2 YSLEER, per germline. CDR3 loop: CASSPTGHPNTEAFF. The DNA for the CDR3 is TGCGCCAGCAGCCCAACAGGACACCCAAACACTGAAGCTTTCTTT.

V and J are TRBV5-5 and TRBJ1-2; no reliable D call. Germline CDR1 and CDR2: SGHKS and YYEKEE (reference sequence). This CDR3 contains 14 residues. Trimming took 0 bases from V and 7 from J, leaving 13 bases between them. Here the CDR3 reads CASSLGSGEGGYTF. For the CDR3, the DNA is TGTGCCAGCAGCTTGGGCTCCGGAGAAGGTGGCTACACCTTC.

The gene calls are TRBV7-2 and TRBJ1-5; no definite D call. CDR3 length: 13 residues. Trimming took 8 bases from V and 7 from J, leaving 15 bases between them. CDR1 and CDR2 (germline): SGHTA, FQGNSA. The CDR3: CASAEGIGQPQHF. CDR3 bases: TGTGCCAGCGCTGAAGGGATTGGCCAGCCCCAGCATTTT.

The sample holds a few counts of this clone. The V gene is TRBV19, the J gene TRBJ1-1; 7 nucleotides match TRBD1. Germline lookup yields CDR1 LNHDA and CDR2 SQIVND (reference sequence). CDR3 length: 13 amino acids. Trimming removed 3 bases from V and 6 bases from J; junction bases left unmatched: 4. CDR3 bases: TGTGCCAGTAGTATCGCCAGGGGGTCTGAAGCTTTCTTT. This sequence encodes CASSIARGSEAFF.

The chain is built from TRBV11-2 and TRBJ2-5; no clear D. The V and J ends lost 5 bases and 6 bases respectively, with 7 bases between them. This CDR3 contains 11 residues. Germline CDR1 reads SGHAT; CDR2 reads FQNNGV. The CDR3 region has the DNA TGTGCCAGCAGCCTGGTAAAGACCCAGTACTTC. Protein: CASSLVKTQYF.